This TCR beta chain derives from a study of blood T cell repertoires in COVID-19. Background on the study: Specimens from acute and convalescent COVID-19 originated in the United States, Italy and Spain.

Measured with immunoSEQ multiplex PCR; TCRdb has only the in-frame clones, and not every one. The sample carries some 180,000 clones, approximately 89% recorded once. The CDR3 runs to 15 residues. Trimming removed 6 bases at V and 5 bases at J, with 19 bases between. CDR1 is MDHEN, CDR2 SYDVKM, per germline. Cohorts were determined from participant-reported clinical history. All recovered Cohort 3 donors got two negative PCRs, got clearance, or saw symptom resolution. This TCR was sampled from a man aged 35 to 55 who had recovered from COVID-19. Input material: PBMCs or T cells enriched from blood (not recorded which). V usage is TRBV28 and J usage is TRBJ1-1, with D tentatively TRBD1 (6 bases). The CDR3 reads CASRDSQGRVTEAFF. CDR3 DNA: TGTGCCAGCAGGGACAGCCAGGGCAGGGTGACTGAAGCTTTCTTT.